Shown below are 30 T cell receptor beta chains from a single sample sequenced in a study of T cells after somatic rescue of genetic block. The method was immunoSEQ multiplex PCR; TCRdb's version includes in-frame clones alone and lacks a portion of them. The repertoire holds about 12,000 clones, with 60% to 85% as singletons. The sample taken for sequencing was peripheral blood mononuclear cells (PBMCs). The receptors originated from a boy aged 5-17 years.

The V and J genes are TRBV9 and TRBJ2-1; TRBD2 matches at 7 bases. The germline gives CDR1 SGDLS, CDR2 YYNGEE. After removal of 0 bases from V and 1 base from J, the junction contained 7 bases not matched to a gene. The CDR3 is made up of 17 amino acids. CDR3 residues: CASSVVPLAPSYNEQFF. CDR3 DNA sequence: TGTGCCAGCAGCGTAGTTCCACTAGCGCCTTCCTACAATGAGCAGTTCTTC.

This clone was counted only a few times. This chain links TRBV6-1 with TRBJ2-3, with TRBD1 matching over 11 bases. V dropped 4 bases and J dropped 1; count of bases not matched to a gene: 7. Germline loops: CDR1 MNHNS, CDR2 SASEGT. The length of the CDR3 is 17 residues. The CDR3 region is CASSGRTGGRGTDTQYF. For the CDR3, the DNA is TGTGCCAGCAGTGGCAGGACAGGGGGCCGGGGCACAGATACGCAGTATTTT.

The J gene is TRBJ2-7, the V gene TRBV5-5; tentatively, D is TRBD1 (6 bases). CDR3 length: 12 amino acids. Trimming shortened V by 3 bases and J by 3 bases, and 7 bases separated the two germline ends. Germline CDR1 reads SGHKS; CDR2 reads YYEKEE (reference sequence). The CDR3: CASSSQGYEQYF. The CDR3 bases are TGTGCCAGCAGCTCACAGGGCTACGAGCAGTACTTC.

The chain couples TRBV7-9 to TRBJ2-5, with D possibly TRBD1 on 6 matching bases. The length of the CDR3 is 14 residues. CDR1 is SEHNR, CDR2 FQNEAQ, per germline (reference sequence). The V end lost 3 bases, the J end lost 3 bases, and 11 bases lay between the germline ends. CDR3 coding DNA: TGTGCCAGCAGCTTCCACAGGGTGGAAGAGACCCAGTACTTC. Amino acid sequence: CASSFHRVEETQYF.

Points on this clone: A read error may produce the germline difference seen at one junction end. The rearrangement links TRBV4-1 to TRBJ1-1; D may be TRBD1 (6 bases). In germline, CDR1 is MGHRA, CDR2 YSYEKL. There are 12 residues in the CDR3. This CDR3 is CASSQVPGGEEF. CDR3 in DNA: TGCGCCAGCAGCCAGGTCCCGGGGGGCGAGGAATTT.

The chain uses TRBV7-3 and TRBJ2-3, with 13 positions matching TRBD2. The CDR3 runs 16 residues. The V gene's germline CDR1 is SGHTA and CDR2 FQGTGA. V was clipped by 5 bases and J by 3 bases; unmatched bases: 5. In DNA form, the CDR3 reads TGTGCCAGCAGCATGGGACTAGCGGGGACAACAGATACGCAGTATTTT. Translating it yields CASSMGLAGTTDTQYF.

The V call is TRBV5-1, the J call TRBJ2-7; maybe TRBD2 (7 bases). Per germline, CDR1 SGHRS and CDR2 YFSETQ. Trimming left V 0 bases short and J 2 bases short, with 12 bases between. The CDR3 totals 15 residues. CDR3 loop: CASSLVGGQTYEQYF. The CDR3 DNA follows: TGCGCCAGCAGCTTGGTGGGGGGGCAGACCTACGAGCAGTACTTC.

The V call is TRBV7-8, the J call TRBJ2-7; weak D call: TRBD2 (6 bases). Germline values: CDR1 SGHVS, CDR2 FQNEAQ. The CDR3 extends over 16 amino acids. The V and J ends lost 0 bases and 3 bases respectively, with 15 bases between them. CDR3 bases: TGTGCCAGCAGCTTAGCTTTTGGGGGGACTGGCTACGAGCAGTACTTC. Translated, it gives CASSLAFGGTGYEQYF.

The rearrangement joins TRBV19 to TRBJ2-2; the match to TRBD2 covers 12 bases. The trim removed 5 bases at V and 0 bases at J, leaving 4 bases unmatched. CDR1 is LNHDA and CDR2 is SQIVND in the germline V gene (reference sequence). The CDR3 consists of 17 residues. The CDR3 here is CASSRLAGVSNTGELFF. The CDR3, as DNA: TGTGCCAGTAGTCGACTAGCGGGAGTCTCGAACACCGGGGAGCTGTTTTTT.

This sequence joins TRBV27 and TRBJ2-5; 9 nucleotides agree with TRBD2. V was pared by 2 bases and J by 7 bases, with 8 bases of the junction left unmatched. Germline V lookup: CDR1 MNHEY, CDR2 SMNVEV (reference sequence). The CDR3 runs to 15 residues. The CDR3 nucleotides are TGTGCCAGCAGTTTAGAGACTAGCGGCACGGGGACCCAGTACTTC. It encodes CASSLETSGTGTQYF.

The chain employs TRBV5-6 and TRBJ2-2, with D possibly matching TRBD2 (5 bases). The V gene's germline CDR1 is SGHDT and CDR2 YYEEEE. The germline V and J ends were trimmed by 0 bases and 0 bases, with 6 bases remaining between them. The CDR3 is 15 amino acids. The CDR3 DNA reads TGTGCCAGCAGCTTGGCGGAGGCGAACACCGGGGAGCTGTTTTTT. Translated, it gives CASSLAEANTGELFF.

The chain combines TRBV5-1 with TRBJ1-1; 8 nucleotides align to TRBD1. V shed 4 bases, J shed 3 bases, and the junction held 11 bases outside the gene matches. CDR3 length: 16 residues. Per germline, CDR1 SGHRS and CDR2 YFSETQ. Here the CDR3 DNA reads TGCGCCAGCAGCCTCGCGACAGGGGAAAAGGACACTGAAGCTTTCTTT. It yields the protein CASSLATGEKDTEAFF. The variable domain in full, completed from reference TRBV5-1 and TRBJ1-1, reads KAGVTQTPRYLIKTRGQQVTLSCSPISGHRSVSWYQQTPGQGLQFLFEYFSETQRNKGNFPGRFSGRQFSNSRSEMNVSTLELGDSALYLCASSLATGEKDTEAFFGQGTRLTVV.

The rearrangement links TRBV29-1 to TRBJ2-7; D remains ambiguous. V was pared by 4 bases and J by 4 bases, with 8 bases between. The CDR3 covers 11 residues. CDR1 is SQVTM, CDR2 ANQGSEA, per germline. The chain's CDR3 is CSVGARYEQYF. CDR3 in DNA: TGCAGCGTTGGGGCTAGGTACGAGCAGTACTTC.

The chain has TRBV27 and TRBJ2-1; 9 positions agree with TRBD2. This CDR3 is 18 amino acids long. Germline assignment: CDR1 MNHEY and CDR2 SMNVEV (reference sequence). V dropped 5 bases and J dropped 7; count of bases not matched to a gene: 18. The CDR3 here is CASSPNSFGLAFRNEQFF. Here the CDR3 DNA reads TGTGCCAGCAGTCCAAATTCCTTCGGACTAGCGTTTAGGAATGAGCAGTTCTTC.

The CDR3 region has the DNA TGTGCCTGGACCCAGCGGGGGTTCCACCAAGAGACCCAGTACTTC. Its protein product is CAWTQRGFHQETQYF. The genes are TRBV30 and TRBJ2-5, with 8 positions matching TRBD2. CDR1 GTSNPN and CDR2 SVGIG come from the germline V gene (reference sequence). The CDR3 is 15 amino acids. Trimming cost V 4 bases and J 0 bases; bases outside gene matches: 7. The full variable domain, with the rest looked up from reference TRBV30 and TRBJ2-5, is SQTIHQWPATLVQPVGSPLSLECTVEGTSNPNLYWYRQAAGRGLQLLFYSVGIGQISSEVPQNLSASRPQDRQFILSSKKLLLSDSGFYLCAWTQRGFHQETQYFGPGTRLLVL.

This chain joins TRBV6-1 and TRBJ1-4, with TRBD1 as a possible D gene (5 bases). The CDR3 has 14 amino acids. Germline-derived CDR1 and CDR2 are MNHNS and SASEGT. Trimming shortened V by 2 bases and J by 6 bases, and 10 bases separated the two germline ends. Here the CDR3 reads CASSERGGDEKLFF. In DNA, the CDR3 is TGTGCCAGCAGTGAACGGGGGGGGGATGAAAAACTGTTTTTT.

This CDR3 is CASSQGRLGYEQYF. As DNA, the CDR3 is TGCGCCAGCAGCCAAGGAAGGCTGGGCTACGAGCAGTACTTC. The chain uses TRBV4-1 and TRBJ2-7; D is unclear. Germline CDR1 MGHRA, CDR2 YSYEKL. The CDR3 is made up of 14 amino acids. The ends were cut back, 1 base at V and 3 bases at J, with 10 bases in the middle.

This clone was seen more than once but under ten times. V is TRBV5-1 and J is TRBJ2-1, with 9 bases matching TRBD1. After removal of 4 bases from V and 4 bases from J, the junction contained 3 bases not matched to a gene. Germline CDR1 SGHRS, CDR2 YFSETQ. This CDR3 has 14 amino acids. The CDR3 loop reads CASSIGTGYNEQFF. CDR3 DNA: TGCGCCAGCAGCATCGGGACAGGGTACAATGAGCAGTTCTTC.

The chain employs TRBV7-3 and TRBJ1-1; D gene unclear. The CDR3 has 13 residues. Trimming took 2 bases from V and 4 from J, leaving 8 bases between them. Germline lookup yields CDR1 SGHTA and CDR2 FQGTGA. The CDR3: CASSLGGGTEAFF. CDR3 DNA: TGTGCCAGCAGCTTAGGCGGAGGCACTGAAGCTTTCTTT.

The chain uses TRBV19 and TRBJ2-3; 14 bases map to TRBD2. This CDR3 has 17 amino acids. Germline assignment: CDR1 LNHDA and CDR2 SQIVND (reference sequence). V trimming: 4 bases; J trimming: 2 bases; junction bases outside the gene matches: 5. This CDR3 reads CASSRRLAGGDTDTQYF. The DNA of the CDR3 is TGTGCCAGTAGTAGAAGACTAGCGGGAGGGGACACAGATACGCAGTATTTT.

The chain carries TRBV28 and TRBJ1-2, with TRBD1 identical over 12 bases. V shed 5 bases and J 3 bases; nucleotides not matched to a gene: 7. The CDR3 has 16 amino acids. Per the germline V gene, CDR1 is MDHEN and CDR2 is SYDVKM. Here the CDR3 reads CASSRTGQGAYYGYTF. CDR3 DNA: TGTGCCAGCAGTCGAACGGGACAGGGGGCCTACTATGGCTACACCTTC.

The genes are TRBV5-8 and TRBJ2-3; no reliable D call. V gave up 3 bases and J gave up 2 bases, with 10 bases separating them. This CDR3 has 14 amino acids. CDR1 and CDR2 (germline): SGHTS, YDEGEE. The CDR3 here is CASSSPANTDTQYF. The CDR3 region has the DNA TGTGCCAGCAGCTCCCCTGCTAACACAGATACGCAGTATTTT.

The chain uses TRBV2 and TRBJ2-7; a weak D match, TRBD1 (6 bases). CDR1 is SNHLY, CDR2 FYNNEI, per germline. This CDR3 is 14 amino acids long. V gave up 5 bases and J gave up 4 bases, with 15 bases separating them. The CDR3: CASSRVLRGYEQYF. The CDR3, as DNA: TGTGCCAGCAGTCGAGTTCTCAGGGGTTACGAGCAGTACTTC.

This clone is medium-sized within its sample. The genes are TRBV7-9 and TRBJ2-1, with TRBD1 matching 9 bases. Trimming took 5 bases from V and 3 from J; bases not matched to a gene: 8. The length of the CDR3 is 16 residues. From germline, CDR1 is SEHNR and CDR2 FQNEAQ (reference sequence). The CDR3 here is CASSARDRENYNEQFF. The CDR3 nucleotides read TGTGCCAGCAGCGCCAGGGACAGGGAAAACTACAATGAGCAGTTCTTC.

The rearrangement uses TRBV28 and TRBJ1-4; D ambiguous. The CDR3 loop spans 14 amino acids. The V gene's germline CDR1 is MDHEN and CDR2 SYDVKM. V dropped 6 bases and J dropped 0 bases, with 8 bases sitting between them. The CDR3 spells CASRTPATNEKLFF. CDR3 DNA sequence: TGTGCCAGCAGGACTCCAGCAACTAATGAAAAACTGTTTTTT.

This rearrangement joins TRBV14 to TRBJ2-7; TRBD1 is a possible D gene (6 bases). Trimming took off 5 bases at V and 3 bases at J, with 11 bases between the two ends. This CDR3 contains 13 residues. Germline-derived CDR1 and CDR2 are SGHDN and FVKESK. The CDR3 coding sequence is TGTGCCAGCAGCGGTACAGGGTTCTACGAGCAGTACTTC. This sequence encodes CASSGTGFYEQYF.

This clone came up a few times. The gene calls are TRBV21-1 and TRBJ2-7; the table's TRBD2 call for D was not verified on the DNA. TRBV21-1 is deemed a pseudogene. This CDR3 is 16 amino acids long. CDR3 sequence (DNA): TGTGCCAGCAGCAAAGGTAAGCGGGGGAGGATGGACGAGCAGTACTTC. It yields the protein CASSKGKRGRMDEQYF.

As DNA, the CDR3 is TGTGCCAGCAGTTACTCGACAGGGCAGGGAGGGGAGACCCAGTACTTC. The encoded protein is CASSYSTGQGGETQYF. This chain connects TRBV6-5 to TRBJ2-5, with D perhaps assigned TRBD1 or TRBD2 (7 bases each). In germline, CDR1 is MNHEY, CDR2 SVGAGI. This CDR3 has 16 residues. V was trimmed by 0 bases and J by 5 bases, leaving 16 bases between them.

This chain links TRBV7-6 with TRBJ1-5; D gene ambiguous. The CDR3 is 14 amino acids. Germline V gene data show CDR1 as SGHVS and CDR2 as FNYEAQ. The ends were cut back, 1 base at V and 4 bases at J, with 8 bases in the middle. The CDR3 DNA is TGTGCCAGCAGCTTAGGGGCAGGTAATCAGCCCCAGCATTTT. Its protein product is CASSLGAGNQPQHF.

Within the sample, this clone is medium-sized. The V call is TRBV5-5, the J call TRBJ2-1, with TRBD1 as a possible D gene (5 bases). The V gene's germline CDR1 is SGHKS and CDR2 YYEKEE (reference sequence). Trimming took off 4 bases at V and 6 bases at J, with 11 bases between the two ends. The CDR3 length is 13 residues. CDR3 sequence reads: CASSLDISNEQFF. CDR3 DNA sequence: TGTGCCAGCAGCCTGGACATTTCCAATGAGCAGTTCTTC.